This T cell receptor (beta chain) was identified in a study of T-cell memory formation after mild COVID-19. Broader study findings: A balance of CD4 and CD8 characterized clones contracting day 15 to 85, whereas later expanders leaned CD4+. That cross-reactive memory joined was suggested by some responding clones appearing in pre-infection memory.

About this clonotype itself: Its antigen remains unidentified.

Constant-segment primers served in 5'RACE that generated TCR alpha and TCR beta cDNA libraries bearing sample barcodes and UMIs. Each CDR3 protein is one row after TCRdb ran MiXCR on the 5' RACE reads. The sample yields 300,000 to 400,000 distinct CDR3 sequences, more than 15% seen once. The sample consisted of PBMCs or a T cell subset sorted from them (not recorded which). This sequence was found in a man between 18 and 29 years old who had mild COVID-19 (a few samples of this study predate the infection). Cell type and time point are not known.

The CDR3 sequence: CASSLGWGYYEQYF. The CDR3 DNA sequence: TGTGCCAGCAGTTTAGGCTGGGGATACTACGAGCAGTACTTC. The rearrangement uses TRBV27 and TRBJ2-7, with D unclear. The CDR3 is made up of 14 amino acids. The V gene lost 2 bases and the J gene lost 3 bases, with 11 bases spanning the gap. From germline, CDR1 is MNHEY and CDR2 SMNVEV (reference sequence).